This T cell receptor beta chain was observed in a study of beta chain features in type 1 diabetes. All of the isolated RNA was reverse transcribed, so expressed TCRB transcripts were sequenced. Produced via immunoSEQ multiplex PCR; TCRdb's table is partial and in-frame only. The sample yields a few hundred thousand clones, around 15% seen once. The germline V gene has CDR1 MNHNS and CDR2 SASEGT. The CDR3 is made up of 12 amino acids. The V and J ends lost 2 bases and 8 bases respectively, with 9 bases between them. Comments on this clone: Its antigen remains unknown.

Study observations and caveats: Type 1 diabetes patients had fewer VDJ junction insertions and more deletions.

This chain connects TRBV6-1 to TRBJ1-2, with D unresolved. This clonotype originated in a man between 25 and 39 years old in good health. The sequencing sample was made of central memory CD4+ T cells from blood. CDR3 loop: CASSERWAGYTF. The CDR3 DNA sequence: TGTGCCAGCAGTGAAAGGTGGGCGGGCTACACCTTC.